The clone carrying this TCR beta chain has just a few counts. Investigators profiled TCR beta VDJ and CDR3 from genomic DNA template. One entry per CDR3 protein, called by TCRdb with MiXCR from the reads. The repertoire holds some 120,000 distinct CDR3 sequences, with approximately 36% as singletons. By flow cytometry, patients selected for sequencing had shown an expansion of CD8+CD57+ cells. Blood sampling was performed on the patients, and none of them had received therapy by then. Germline V gene lookup returns CDR1 GTSNPN and CDR2 SVGIG (reference sequence). The V end lost 5 bases, the J end lost 2 bases, and 10 bases lay between the germline ends. This CDR3 has 13 amino acids. The data stem from a study of CD8+CD57+ T cells in acquired aplastic anemia. Study information: The study obtained an average of approximately 3 ug of DNA from sorted CD4+ and CD8+ cells.

This sequence originates from a human donor with aplastic anemia. The sequenced sample was sorted CD4+, CD8+, or CD8+CD57+ T cells (not recorded which) from PBMCs. The chain uses TRBV30 and TRBJ1-3; TRBD1 might be the D (5 bases). CDR3 nucleotide sequence: TGTGCCTGGGACCGGGACGCTGGAAACACCATATATTTT. Encoded protein: CAWDRDAGNTIYF.